These 17 T cell receptor beta chains originate from one sample sequenced in a study of T cells in Graves' hyperthyroidism and ophthalmopathy. The CDR3 regions of TCR beta were amplified from RNA transcripts. A set of HTBI primers served as the primers for a first-round RT-PCR of the TCR CDR3. TCRdb fed the multiplex PCR reads into MiXCR, producing one record per CDR3 protein. The data show 470,000 or so distinct CDR3 sequences, around 21% seen once. The sample comprised blood. Receptors originate from a man aged 18 to 30 with Graves' hyperthyroidism.

This clonotype came up many times. The chain carries TRBV2 and TRBJ1-5; TRBD1 matches at 7 bases. V lost 2 bases to trimming and J lost 6 bases; unmatched junction nucleotides: 10. CDR1 is SNHLY and CDR2 is FYNNEI in the germline V gene. This CDR3 contains 16 residues. CDR3 in amino acids: CASSELETGNGQPQHF. CDR3 DNA sequence: TGTGCCAGCAGTGAATTAGAGACAGGGAACGGTCAGCCCCAGCATTTT.

This clonotype was detected a few times. The chain recombines TRBV27 with TRBJ1-2; a weak D match, TRBD1 (6 bases). The CDR3 sequence is 13 residues long. The ends were cut back, 7 bases at V and 7 bases at J, with 16 bases in the middle. Germline V gives CDR1 MNHEY, CDR2 SMNVEV (reference sequence). Here the CDR3 reads CASTPRGGFGYTF. DNA for the CDR3: TGTGCCAGCACCCCCCGCGGGGGCTTTGGCTACACCTTC.

The table lists this clonotype with many counts. The V and J genes are TRBV7-9 and TRBJ1-2, with D tentatively TRBD1 (5 bases). The V and J ends lost 1 base and 4 bases respectively, with 13 bases between them. The germline CDR1 and CDR2 sequences are SEHNR and FQNEAQ (reference sequence). The CDR3 length is 15 residues. The CDR3 region has the DNA TGTGCCAGCAGCTTAGGCCCAGGGCTAATCTATGGCTACACCTTC. Its translation: CASSLGPGLIYGYTF.

The table lists this clonotype with many counts. J is TRBJ1-5 and V is TRBV2, with TRBD1 matching over 7 bases. The J segment lost 6 bases and the V segment lost 3 bases, leaving 5 bases of the junction unmatched. CDR1 and CDR2 from the germline V gene are SNHLY and FYNNEI. The CDR3 runs to 14 residues. The DNA of the CDR3 is TGTGCCAGCAGTGAGGGAGACAGGGTTCAGCCCCAGCATTTT. Residues: CASSEGDRVQPQHF.

This clonotype was counted ten times or more. The chain carries TRBV25-1 and TRBJ1-1; unclear D gene. Trimming took off 3 bases at V and 6 bases at J, with 5 bases between the two ends. Germline-derived CDR1 and CDR2 are MGHDK and SYGVNS. CDR3 length equals 11 residues. Written as DNA, the CDR3 is TGTGCCAGCAGTGACGTCGCTGAAGCTTTCTTT. Its protein product is CASSDVAEAFF.

The table lists this clonotype with many counts. The V call is TRBV2, the J call TRBJ2-2; D is undetermined. V shed 3 bases and J shed 4 bases, with 9 bases lying between them. The CDR3 extends over 14 amino acids. Germline-derived CDR1 and CDR2 are SNHLY and FYNNEI. The CDR3 bases are TGTGCCAGCAGTGATCCCCGAACCACCGGGGAGCTGTTTTTT. Residues: CASSDPRTTGELFF.

This clonotype has a count of ten or more. J is TRBJ2-7 and V is TRBV28; 7 nucleotides match TRBD1. Germline CDR1 and CDR2: MDHEN and SYDVKM. This CDR3 is 16 amino acids long. Trimming removed 1 base from V and 6 bases from J; junction bases left unmatched: 12. The CDR3 nucleotides are TGTGCCAGCAGTTTATCGCCCGGGTCAGGGGGTGGCGAGCAGTACTTC. Its translation is CASSLSPGSGGGEQYF.

A few counts support this clonotype. The CDR3: CASSSIAGGFTDTQYF. The CDR3 nucleotides read TGTGCCAGCAGTTCTATAGCGGGGGGATTCACAGATACGCAGTATTTT. V gene TRBV27 combines with J gene TRBJ2-3; 10 bases fit TRBD2. J gave up 2 bases and V 4 bases, and 6 bases lay outside the gene matches. CDR1 and CDR2 (germline): MNHEY, SMNVEV (reference sequence). The CDR3 totals 16 residues.

The rearrangement uses TRBV7-3 and TRBJ1-2; TRBD1 is a possible D gene (6 bases). The CDR3 extends over 13 amino acids. Trimming took off 5 bases at V and 8 bases at J, with 15 bases between the two ends. Germline V CDR1 and CDR2: SGHTA, FQGTGA. The CDR3 coding sequence is TGTGCCAGCAGCCATGGAACAGGGCAGGGCTACACCTTC. Its protein product is CASSHGTGQGYTF.

This sequence joins TRBV24-1 and TRBJ2-5, with 10 bases matching TRBD2. J gave up 1 base and V 3 bases, and 13 bases lay outside the gene matches. Germline V CDR1 and CDR2: KGHDR, SFDVKD. This CDR3 is 19 amino acids long. The CDR3 loop is CATSDPTSSGGQIQETQYF. In DNA, the CDR3 is TGTGCCACCAGTGATCCGACGTCTAGCGGGGGACAGATCCAAGAGACCCAGTACTTC.

Many counts were recorded for this clonotype. The rearrangement uses TRBV12-3 or TRBV12-4 and TRBJ2-5; 7 bases align to TRBD1. This CDR3 is 12 amino acids long. The V segment lost 10 bases and the J segment 9 bases; nucleotides outside the gene matches: 11. CDR3: CANSLQGMAQYF. The CDR3 nucleotides are TGTGCCAACAGCCTACAGGGGATGGCCCAGTACTTC.

This clonotype was recorded at least ten times. This chain links TRBV2 with TRBJ1-1, with D unresolved. The CDR3 is 11 residues long. Germline V lookup: CDR1 SNHLY, CDR2 FYNNEI. The chain's CDR3 is CAHPVNTEAFF. DNA of the CDR3: TGTGCGCACCCGGTGAACACTGAAGCTTTCTTT.

This clonotype was detected ten times or more. The chain recombines TRBV28 with TRBJ1-2; no firm D call. The V and J ends lost 6 bases and 5 bases respectively, with 16 bases between them. Germline CDR1 is MDHEN and CDR2 is SYDVKM. CDR3 length equals 14 residues. CDR3 residues: CASSSHPQVYGYTF. The CDR3, as DNA: TGTGCCAGCAGCTCCCACCCCCAGGTATATGGCTACACCTTC.

The chain combines TRBV9 with TRBJ2-3; 11 bases agree with TRBD2. This CDR3 is 15 amino acids long. CDR1 SGDLS and CDR2 YYNGEE come from the germline V gene. Germline trimming cut 2 bases from V and 2 bases from J; bases unmatched to any gene: 1. Here the CDR3 DNA reads TGTGCCAGCAGCGTTAGCGGGGGGGCCACAGATACGCAGTATTTT. It is translated as CASSVSGGATDTQYF.

This clonotype occurred many times. This may be a read error: a much more frequent sequence differs by one nucleotide. The chain has TRBV20-1 and TRBJ2-7; perhaps TRBD1 as D (6 bases). This CDR3 region has 11 residues. Trimming cost V 6 bases and J 4 bases, with 10 bases left between them. Germline assignment: CDR1 DFQATT and CDR2 SNEGSKA (reference sequence). The CDR3 loop reads CSASRGYEQYF. The CDR3 region has the DNA TGCAGTGCGTCAAGGGGGTACGAGCAGTACTTC.

This clonotype was seen at least ten times. The CDR3: CASSVEGLGNQPQHF. CDR3 sequence (DNA): TGTGCCAGCAGTGTCGAGGGGCTTGGCAATCAGCCCCAGCATTTT. The V and J genes are TRBV28 and TRBJ1-5, with a tentative D call TRBD1 (5 bases). Germline-derived CDR1 and CDR2 are MDHEN and SYDVKM. The CDR3 loop spans 15 amino acids. Deletions cut 5 bases from V and 2 bases from J, with 13 bases between.

This clonotype was observed at least ten times. The rearrangement links TRBV19 to TRBJ1-1; TRBD1 is a possible D gene (6 bases). This CDR3 is built from 16 residues. The germline V gene encodes CDR1 LNHDA and CDR2 SQIVND (reference sequence). With 5 bases removed from V and 2 bases from J, the gap between germline ends came to 18 bases. The CDR3 reads CASSAPTGRFNTEAFF. Written as DNA, the CDR3 is TGTGCCAGTAGTGCCCCGACAGGAAGGTTTAACACTGAAGCTTTCTTT. The variable domain in full, with the rest retrieved from reference TRBV19 and TRBJ1-1, is DGGITQSPKYLFRKEGQNVTLSCEQNLNHDAMYWYRQDPGQGLRLIYYSQIVNDFQKGDIAEGYSVSREKKESFPLTVTSAQKNPTAFYLCASSAPTGRFNTEAFFGQGTRLTVV.